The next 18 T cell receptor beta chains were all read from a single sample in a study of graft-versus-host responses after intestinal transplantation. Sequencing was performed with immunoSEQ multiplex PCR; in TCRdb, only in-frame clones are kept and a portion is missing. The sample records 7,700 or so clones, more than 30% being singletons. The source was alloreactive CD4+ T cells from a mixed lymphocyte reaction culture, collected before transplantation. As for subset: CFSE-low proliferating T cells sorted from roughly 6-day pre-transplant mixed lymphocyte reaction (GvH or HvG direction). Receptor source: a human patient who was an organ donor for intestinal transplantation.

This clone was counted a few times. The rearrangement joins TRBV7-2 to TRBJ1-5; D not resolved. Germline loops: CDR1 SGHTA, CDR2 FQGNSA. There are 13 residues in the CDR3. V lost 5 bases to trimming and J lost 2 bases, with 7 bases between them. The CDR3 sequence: CASSPGGNQPQHF. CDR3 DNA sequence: TGTGCCAGCAGCCCGGGTGGCAATCAGCCCCAGCATTTT.

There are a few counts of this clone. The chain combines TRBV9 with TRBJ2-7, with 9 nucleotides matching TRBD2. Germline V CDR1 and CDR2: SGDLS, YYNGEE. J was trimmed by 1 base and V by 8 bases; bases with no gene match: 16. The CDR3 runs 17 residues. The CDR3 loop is CASTPGRASGESYEQYF. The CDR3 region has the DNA TGTGCCAGTACCCCGGGGCGGGCTAGCGGGGAGTCCTACGAGCAGTACTTC.

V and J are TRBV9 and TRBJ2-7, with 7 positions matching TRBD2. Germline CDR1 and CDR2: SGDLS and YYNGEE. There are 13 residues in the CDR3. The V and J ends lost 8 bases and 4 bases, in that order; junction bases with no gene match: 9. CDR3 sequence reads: CARTGLVRYEQYF. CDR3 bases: TGTGCCAGGACCGGACTAGTGAGGTACGAGCAGTACTTC.

The CDR3 loop is CASRQSGTRGETQYF. DNA for the CDR3: TGTGCCAGCAGACAGTCCGGGACTAGAGGCGAGACCCAGTACTTC. This rearrangement joins TRBV7-2 to TRBJ2-5; 8 bases map to TRBD2. CDR3 length: 15 residues. Trimming took 6 bases from V and 5 from J; bases not matched to a gene: 11. Germline CDR1 and CDR2: SGHTA and FQGNSA. The full variable domain, rest sourced from reference TRBV7-2 and TRBJ2-5, is GAGVSQSPSNKVTEKGKDVELRCDPISGHTALYWYRQSLGQGLEFLIYFQGNSAPDKSGLPSDRFSAERTGGSVSTLTIQRTQQEDSAVYLCASRQSGTRGETQYFGPGTRLLVL.

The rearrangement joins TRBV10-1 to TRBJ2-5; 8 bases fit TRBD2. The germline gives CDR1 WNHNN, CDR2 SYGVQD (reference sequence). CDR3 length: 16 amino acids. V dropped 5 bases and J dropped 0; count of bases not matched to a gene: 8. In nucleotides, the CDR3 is TGCGCCAGCAGTCAGGTAGCGGGGAGCTACCAAGAGACCCAGTACTTC. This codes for CASSQVAGSYQETQYF.

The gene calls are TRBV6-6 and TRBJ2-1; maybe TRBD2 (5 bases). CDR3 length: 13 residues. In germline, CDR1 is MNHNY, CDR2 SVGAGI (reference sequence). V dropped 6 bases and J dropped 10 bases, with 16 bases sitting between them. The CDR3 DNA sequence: TGTGCCAGCAGCCCCAATGCCCGCGGGGAGCAGTTCTTC. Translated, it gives CASSPNARGEQFF.

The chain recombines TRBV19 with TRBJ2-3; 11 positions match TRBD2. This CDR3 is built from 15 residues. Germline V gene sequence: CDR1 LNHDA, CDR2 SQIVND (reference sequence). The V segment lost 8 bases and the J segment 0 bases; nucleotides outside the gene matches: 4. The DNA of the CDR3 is TGTGCCAGTGGATGGACTAGCGGGAGCACAGATACGCAGTATTTT. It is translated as CASGWTSGSTDTQYF.

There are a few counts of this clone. CDR3 coding DNA: TGTGCCAGCAGTGCGCGGGGGATTAATTCACCCCTCCACTTT. Translated, it gives CASSARGINSPLHF. V is TRBV2 and J is TRBJ1-6, with D perhaps matching TRBD1 (5 bases). CDR3 size: 14 residues. V was shortened by 4 bases and J by 6 bases, with 10 bases between the two germline ends. The germline CDR1 and CDR2 sequences are SNHLY and FYNNEI.

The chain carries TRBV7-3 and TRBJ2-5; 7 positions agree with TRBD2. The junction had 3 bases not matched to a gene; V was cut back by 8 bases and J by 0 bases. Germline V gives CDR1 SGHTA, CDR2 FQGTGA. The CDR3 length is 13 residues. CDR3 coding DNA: TGTGCCAGCCAACGGGGGGACCAAGAGACCCAGTACTTC. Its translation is CASQRGDQETQYF.

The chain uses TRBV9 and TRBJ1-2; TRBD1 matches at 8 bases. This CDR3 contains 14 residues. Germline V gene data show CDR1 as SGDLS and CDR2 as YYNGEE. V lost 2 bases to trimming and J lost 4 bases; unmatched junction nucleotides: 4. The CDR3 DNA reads TGTGCCAGCAGCGTCATGGACAGGGCCTATGGCTACACCTTC. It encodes CASSVMDRAYGYTF.

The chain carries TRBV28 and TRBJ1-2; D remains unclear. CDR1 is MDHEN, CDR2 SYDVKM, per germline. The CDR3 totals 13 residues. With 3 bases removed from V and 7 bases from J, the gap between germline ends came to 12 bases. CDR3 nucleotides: TGTGCCAGCAGTTTCTCCTGGGGAGGTGGCTACACCTTC. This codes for CASSFSWGGGYTF.

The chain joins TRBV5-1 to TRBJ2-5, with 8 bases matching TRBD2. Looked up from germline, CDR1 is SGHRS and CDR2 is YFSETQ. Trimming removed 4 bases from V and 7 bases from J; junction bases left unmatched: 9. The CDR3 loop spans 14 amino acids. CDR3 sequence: CASSETSAGGTQYF. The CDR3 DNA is TGCGCCAGCAGCGAGACTAGCGCGGGGGGGACCCAGTACTTC.

CDR3 sequence: CASSLIPTSDTQYF. The CDR3 DNA follows: TGTGCCAGCAGCTTAATCCCTACGTCGGATACGCAGTATTTT. This chain connects TRBV11-3 to TRBJ2-3; D is unresolved. The V end lost 2 bases, the J end lost 6 bases, and 12 bases lay between the germline ends. This CDR3 comprises 14 residues. Germline values: CDR1 SGHNT, CDR2 YENEEA.

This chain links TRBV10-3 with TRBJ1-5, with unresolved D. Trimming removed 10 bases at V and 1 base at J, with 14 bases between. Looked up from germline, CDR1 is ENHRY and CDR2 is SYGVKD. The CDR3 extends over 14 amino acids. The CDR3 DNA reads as TGTGCCACCCACAACGTGAGGAGCAATCAGCCCCAGCATTTT. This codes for CATHNVRSNQPQHF.

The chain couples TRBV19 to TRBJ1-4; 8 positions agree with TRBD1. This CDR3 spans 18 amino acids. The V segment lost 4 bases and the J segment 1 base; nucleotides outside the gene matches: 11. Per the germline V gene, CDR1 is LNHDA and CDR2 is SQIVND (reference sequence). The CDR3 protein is CASSTRQGFGVTNEKLFF. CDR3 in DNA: TGTGCCAGTAGTACCCGACAGGGGTTTGGTGTAACTAATGAAAAACTGTTTTTT.

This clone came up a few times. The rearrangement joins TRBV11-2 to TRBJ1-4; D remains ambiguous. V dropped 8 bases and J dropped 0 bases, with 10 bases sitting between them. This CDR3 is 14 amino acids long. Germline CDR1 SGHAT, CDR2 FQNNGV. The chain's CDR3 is CASAQSATNEKLFF. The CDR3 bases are TGTGCCAGCGCACAGTCCGCAACTAATGAAAAACTGTTTTTT.

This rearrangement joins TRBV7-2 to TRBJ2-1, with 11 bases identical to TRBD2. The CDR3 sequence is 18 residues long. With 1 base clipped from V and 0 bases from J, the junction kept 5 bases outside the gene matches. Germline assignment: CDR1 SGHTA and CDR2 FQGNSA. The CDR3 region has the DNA TGTGCCAGCAGCTTAGTATCACTAGCGGGAGTCTCCTACAATGAGCAGTTCTTC. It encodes CASSLVSLAGVSYNEQFF. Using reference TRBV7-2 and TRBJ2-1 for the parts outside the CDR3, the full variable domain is GAGVSQSPSNKVTEKGKDVELRCDPISGHTALYWYRQSLGQGLEFLIYFQGNSAPDKSGLPSDRFSAERTGGSVSTLTIQRTQQEDSAVYLCASSLVSLAGVSYNEQFFGPGTRLTVL.

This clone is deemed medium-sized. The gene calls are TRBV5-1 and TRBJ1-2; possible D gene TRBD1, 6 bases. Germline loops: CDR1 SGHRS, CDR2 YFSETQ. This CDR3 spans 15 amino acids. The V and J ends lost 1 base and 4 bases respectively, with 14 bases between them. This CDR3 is CASSLNVAGAYGYTF. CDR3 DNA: TGCGCCAGCAGCTTGAACGTGGCAGGGGCCTATGGCTACACCTTC.